This TCR beta chain was sequenced in a study of cytomegalovirus exposure and HLA in healthy donors. General observations from the study: The study put under 200 TCR beta chains on its list as cytomegalovirus-associated. According to an earlier analysis, most TCR beta V segments yielded productive rearrangements about 87% or about 30% of the time. Presence/absence analysis assumed near-uniform sequencing depth across donors.

Details on this clone: Its antigen is unidentified.

With 6 bases removed from V and 8 bases from J, the gap between germline ends came to 16 bases. The CDR3 is 14 amino acids. Germline V lookup: CDR1 LNHDA, CDR2 SQIVND (reference sequence). Primers for the PCR totalled 60 Vbeta and 13 Jbeta. Methods used by the authors: As a later analysis found, there were approximately 80 million unique TCR beta chains, of which roughly 11 million were shared. Profiled with immunoSEQ multiplex PCR; TCRdb holds only in-frame clones, not every one. D and trimming were read from the DNA, whereas the V and J calls and clone size are those reported in that table. This sample has 170,000 or so clones; around three quarters occur once, and the top ten carry 3% to 3.5%.

The chain is built from TRBV19 and TRBJ1-4; no firm D call. The clonotype comes from a woman in her forties in good health and CMV-seronegative. Source material: PBMCs. CDR3 DNA: TGTGCCAGTAGCCCGGGAGCCAACCGCGAAAAACTGTTTTTT. Amino acids: CASSPGANREKLFF.